Below are 7 T cell receptor beta chains sequenced from a single sample in a study of shared clonotypes between healthy human individuals. Clones were read by immunoSEQ multiplex PCR, and TCRdb kept only the in-frame ones, dropping some. The data show approximately 710,000 clones, about nine tenths seen once. The sequenced sample was memory CD8+ T cells from PBMCs. Subset given: CD45RO+ cells pooled with CCR7-negative TemRA cells. All receptors derive from a man between 18 and 29 years old in good health. Some clones in this sample may be carry-over from other donors' samples.

This clone appeared once. V is TRBV7-8 and J is TRBJ2-1; D gene uncertain. V shed 5 bases and J shed 8 bases, with 10 bases lying between them. This CDR3 has 12 amino acids. Looked up from germline, CDR1 is SGHVS and CDR2 is FQNEAQ. CDR3 in DNA: TGTGCCAGCAGCCCCCTGGGTGATGAGCAGTTCTTC. Translated: CASSPLGDEQFF.

This chain links TRBV7-3 with TRBJ2-2; 8 positions agree with TRBD1. The CDR3 has 14 amino acids. The germline V gene encodes CDR1 SGHTA and CDR2 FQGTGA. J lost 6 bases, V lost 4 bases, and 4 bases had no gene match. The CDR3 DNA reads as TGTGCCAGCAGCTCGAGACAGGGGTCCGGGGAGCTGTTTTTT. Encoded protein: CASSSRQGSGELFF.

The chain carries TRBV27 and TRBJ1-5; maybe TRBD1 (6 bases). V lost 4 bases to trimming and J lost 0 bases, with 13 bases between them. CDR3 length: 16 residues. Germline V gene sequence: CDR1 MNHEY, CDR2 SMNVEV (reference sequence). The chain's CDR3 is CASSSSSGDSNQPQHF. CDR3 nucleotides: TGTGCCAGCAGTTCAAGCTCAGGGGATAGCAATCAGCCCCAGCATTTT.

This clone has more than one count but fewer than ten. The chain uses TRBV6-1 and TRBJ2-5; no clear D. Matching the DNA end better, TRBJ2-7 makes the J call doubtful. The germline V gene encodes CDR1 MNHNS and CDR2 SASEGT. This CDR3 has 13 amino acids. CDR3: CASDVDPAYEQYF. The CDR3 coding sequence is TGTGCCAGCGATGTGGACCCCGCCTACGAGCAGTACTTC.

The genes are TRBV10-3 and TRBJ1-2; D is unresolved. V lost 3 bases to trimming and J lost 3 bases, with 11 bases between them. Per germline, CDR1 ENHRY and CDR2 SYGVKD. CDR3 length: 14 amino acids. The CDR3 region has the DNA TGTGCCATCAGTGATCTCCTCTCGGACTATGGCTACACCTTC. This encodes CAISDLLSDYGYTF.

This clone ranks as medium-sized. The V and J genes are TRBV27 and TRBJ1-4; no definite D call. The V gene's germline CDR1 is MNHEY and CDR2 SMNVEV (reference sequence). V lost 6 bases to trimming and J lost 5 bases, with 7 bases between them. The CDR3 has 12 residues. In nucleotides, the CDR3 is TGTGCCAGCAGGGGTTGGAATGAAAAACTGTTTTTT. This codes for CASRGWNEKLFF.

CDR3 DNA: TGTGCCAGCAGCCACCCGACTAGCGCAACCTACGAGCAGTACTTC. Residues: CASSHPTSATYEQYF. The chain joins TRBV5-4 to TRBJ2-7, with 8 bases aligning to TRBD2. The CDR3 has 15 residues. After removal of 4 bases from V and 2 bases from J, the junction contained 8 bases not matched to a gene. CDR1 is SGHNT, CDR2 YYREEE, per germline (reference sequence).